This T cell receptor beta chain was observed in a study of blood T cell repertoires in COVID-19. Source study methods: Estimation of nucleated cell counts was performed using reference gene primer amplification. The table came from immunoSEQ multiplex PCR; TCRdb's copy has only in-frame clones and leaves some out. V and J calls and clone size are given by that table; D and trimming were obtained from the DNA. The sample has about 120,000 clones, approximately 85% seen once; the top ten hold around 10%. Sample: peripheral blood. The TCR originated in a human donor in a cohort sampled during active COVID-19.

CDR3 nucleotides: TGCAGCCCCGGTGGTAACTATGGCTACACCTTC. Its translation is CSPGGNYGYTF. This chain links TRBV20-1 with TRBJ1-2; D not certain. The germline gives CDR1 DFQATT, CDR2 SNEGSKA (reference sequence). This CDR3 region has 11 residues.